These 16 T cell receptor beta chains were all obtained from the same sample, sequenced in a study of blood T cells in healthy people across ages. The use of a sample-barcoded 5' primer and a J-beta primer mix characterized a second PCR of roughly 7 to 11 cycles. TCRdb used MiXCR to reprocess the 5' RACE reads, holding one entry per CDR3 protein. In the table there are about 1,800,000 distinct CDR3 sequences, about 30% of which are singletons. Sequencing was carried out using blood. These TCRs come from a woman aged 30 to 39 in good health.

This clonotype was seen a few times. This chain joins TRBV2 and TRBJ2-7; D possibly uses TRBD1 or TRBD2 (5 bases each). The J call may be faulty, since TRBJ2-5 better matches the DNA end. The CDR3 is made up of 13 amino acids. CDR1 and CDR2 (germline): SNHLY, FYNNEI. In DNA, the CDR3 is TGTGCCAGCTCTACCGGGACGTCGGAGACCCAGTACTTC. The encoded protein is CASSTGTSETQYF.

This clonotype appeared many times. The V call is TRBV12-3 or TRBV12-4, the J call TRBJ2-7; D is tentatively TRBD1 or TRBD2 (5 bases each). V shed 1 base and J shed 0 bases, with 13 bases lying between them. This CDR3 comprises 16 residues. CDR3 sequence: CASSLGSGRSSYEQYF. The CDR3 DNA reads TGTGCCAGCAGTTTAGGGTCGGGACGGTCCTCCTACGAGCAGTACTTC.

This clonotype occurred a few times. The genes are TRBV27 and TRBJ1-2; 7 bases align to TRBD1. CDR1 is MNHEY, CDR2 SMNVEV, per germline (reference sequence). The CDR3 runs 15 residues. V dropped 5 bases and J dropped 6; count of bases not matched to a gene: 12. The CDR3 sequence is CASSALDTDRDGYTF. The CDR3 region has the DNA TGTGCCAGCAGTGCCCTGGACACCGACAGGGATGGCTACACCTTC.

This clonotype was counted between two and nine times. The gene calls are TRBV3-1 and TRBJ2-4; no clear D. The CDR3 runs 13 residues. Germline V gene lookup returns CDR1 LGHDT and CDR2 YNNKEL (reference sequence). The V end lost 1 base, the J end lost 13 bases, and 14 bases lay between the germline ends. Here the CDR3 DNA reads TGTGCCAGCAGCCAAGTCCCCCGTGAAGAGCAGTACTTC. It is translated as CASSQVPREEQYF.

This clonotype has a handful of counts. The chain joins TRBV20-1 to TRBJ2-1, with 14 bases identical to TRBD2. The CDR3 loop spans 15 amino acids. The V gene's germline CDR1 is DFQATT and CDR2 SNEGSKA (reference sequence). Losses at the gene ends were 4 bases for V and 8 bases for J; bases not matched to a gene: 7. CDR3 coding DNA: TGCAGTGCTAACCCAAGACTAGCGGGAGGGGATGAGCAGTTCTTC. It yields the protein CSANPRLAGGDEQFF.

A note on this clonotype: One end of the junction does not line up with germline, which may come from a read error. V usage is TRBV24-1 and J usage is TRBJ2-7, with D possibly called TRBD1 or TRBD2 (6 bases each). This CDR3 region has 12 residues. CDR1 KGHDR and CDR2 SFDVKD come from the germline V gene. Written as DNA, the CDR3 is TGTGCCACCAGTTCGGGGGCCTACGAGCAGTGCTTC. Translated, it gives CATSSGAYEQCF.

This clonotype was counted only a few times. The rearrangement joins TRBV18 to TRBJ1-5; the D is unclear. V was clipped by 1 base and J by 6 bases, with 10 bases between them. This CDR3 is 14 amino acids long. The V gene's germline CDR1 is KGHSH and CDR2 LQKENI. This chain's CDR3 is CASSPLEVGQPQHF. The CDR3 DNA reads TGTGCCAGCTCACCACTGGAGGTTGGTCAGCCCCAGCATTTT.

In DNA form, the CDR3 reads TGTGCCAGCAGCCTGGACTCAGGAGGTCGGGCTGAAGCTTTCTTT. The encoded protein is CASSLDSGGRAEAFF. This chain joins TRBV7-2 and TRBJ1-1; no definite D call. The V gene's germline CDR1 is SGHTA and CDR2 FQGNSA. With 5 bases removed from V and 6 bases from J, the gap between germline ends came to 19 bases. This CDR3 has 15 amino acids.

This chain joins TRBV7-2 and TRBJ1-2; no definite D call. Per the germline V gene, CDR1 is SGHTA and CDR2 is FQGNSA. The length of the CDR3 is 14 residues. The V end was cut by 5 bases, the J end by 2 bases, with 12 bases between. CDR3 protein: CASSPALGNYGYTF. In nucleotides, the CDR3 is TGTGCCAGCAGCCCCGCGTTAGGGAACTATGGCTACACCTTC.

V usage is TRBV7-2 and J usage is TRBJ1-1; no clear D. V was clipped by 5 bases and J by 0 bases, with 13 bases between them. Germline V gene data show CDR1 as SGHTA and CDR2 as FQGNSA. CDR3 size: 15 residues. The CDR3 spells CASSDRLRLNTEAFF. In DNA form, the CDR3 reads TGTGCCAGCAGCGACCGCCTGAGGTTGAACACTGAAGCTTTCTTT.

This clonotype was detected a few times. V is TRBV20-1 and J is TRBJ2-7; D is perhaps TRBD2 (6 bases). Trimming took 3 bases from V and 7 from J, leaving 13 bases between them. The V gene's germline CDR1 is DFQATT and CDR2 SNEGSKA (reference sequence). There are 12 residues in the CDR3. The CDR3 DNA sequence: TGCAGTGCTAGCGCCCCGGGGAGGGAGCAGTACTTC. It translates to CSASAPGREQYF.

The chain recombines TRBV28 with TRBJ2-5; D gene uncertain. The J call may be in error: the DNA end matches TRBJ2-7 better. The CDR3 consists of 15 residues. Germline loops: CDR1 MDHEN, CDR2 SYDVKM. The CDR3: CASSPAQTTFYEQYF. The CDR3 nucleotides are TGTGCCAGCAGTCCCGCCCAGACGACCTTCTACGAGCAGTACTTC.

The rearrangement joins TRBV7-8 to TRBJ1-1, with D maybe TRBD1 (5 bases). CDR1 is SGHVS, CDR2 FQNEAQ, per germline. The length of the CDR3 is 15 residues. V lost 4 bases, J lost 5 bases, and 17 bases lay in between. The CDR3, as DNA: TGTGCCAGCAGCTGGGGGGAGGAGGGGCGGACTGAAGCTTTCTTT. The encoded protein is CASSWGEEGRTEAFF.

This clonotype has just a few counts. The chain uses TRBV12-5 and TRBJ2-4; TRBD2 is a possible D gene (6 bases). The CDR3 is made up of 11 amino acids. Germline assignment: CDR1 LGHNT and CDR2 FRNRAP. V lost 11 bases and J lost 13, with 18 bases in between. The CDR3 nucleotides are TGTGCTCCCCCGGAGGGCAATGAGCAGTACTTC. Its protein product is CAPPEGNEQYF.

This clonotype was detected only a few times. The chain employs TRBV20-1 and TRBJ2-1, with 7 bases matching TRBD1. CDR3 length equals 14 residues. J was trimmed by 8 bases and V by 1 base; bases with no gene match: 8. Germline values: CDR1 DFQATT, CDR2 SNEGSKA (reference sequence). The CDR3 DNA follows: TGCAGTGCTAGAGTAGACAGGGCTCGGGATGAGCAGTTCTTC. It yields the protein CSARVDRARDEQFF.

This chain links TRBV24-1 with TRBJ2-1, with TRBD1 matching 7 bases. CDR3 length equals 15 residues. With 7 bases clipped from V and 1 base from J, the junction kept 6 bases outside the gene matches. CDR1 is KGHDR, CDR2 SFDVKD, per germline. The CDR3 DNA reads TGTGCCACCAGCGCAGACAGGGAGTCCTACAATGAGCAGTTCTTC. Its translation is CATSADRESYNEQFF.